Included here is one TCR beta chain sequence, with context. Germline assignment: CDR1 SGHDT and CDR2 YYEEEE. This CDR3 region has 15 residues. V lost 5 bases to trimming and J lost 5 bases; unmatched junction nucleotides: 10. This entry comes from a study of T cell responses to AZD1222 COVID-19 vaccine. Assay used: immunoSEQ multiplex PCR; TCRdb lists only in-frame clones, some missing. This sample yields roughly 150,000 clones, of which 88% are seen a single time; more than 5.5% belongs to the top ten. The sample consisted of peripheral blood, taken on day 0 of AZD1222 vaccination. The TCR comes from an adult in good health. This rearrangement joins TRBV5-6 to TRBJ2-7, with 10 bases identical to TRBD1. The CDR3 bases are TGTGCCAGCAGTAAATTGGGGACAGGGGAGAACGAGCAGTACTTC. Its protein is CASSKLGTGENEQYF.